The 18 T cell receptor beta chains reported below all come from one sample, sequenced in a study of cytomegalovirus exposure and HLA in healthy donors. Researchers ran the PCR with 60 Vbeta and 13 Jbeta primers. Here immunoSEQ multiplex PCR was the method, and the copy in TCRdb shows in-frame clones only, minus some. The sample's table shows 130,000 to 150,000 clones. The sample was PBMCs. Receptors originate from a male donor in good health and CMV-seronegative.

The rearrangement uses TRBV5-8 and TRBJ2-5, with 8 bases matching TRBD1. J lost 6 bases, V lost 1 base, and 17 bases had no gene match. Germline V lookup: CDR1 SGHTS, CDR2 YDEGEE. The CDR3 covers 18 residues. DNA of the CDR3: TGTGCCAGCAGCTTGACCTCGAACATGTATCACAGGGGGAAGACCCAGTACTTC. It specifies CASSLTSNMYHRGKTQYF.

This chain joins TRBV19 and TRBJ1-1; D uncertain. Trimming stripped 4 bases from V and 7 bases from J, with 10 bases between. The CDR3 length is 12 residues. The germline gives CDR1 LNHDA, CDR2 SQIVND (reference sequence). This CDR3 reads CASSRRGGEAFF. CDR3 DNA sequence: TGTGCCAGTAGTAGACGGGGTGGTGAAGCTTTCTTT.

The CDR3 loop is CASSSLGQGGTDTQYF. CDR3 DNA: TGTGCCAGCAGTTCCCTCGGGCAGGGTGGGACAGATACGCAGTATTTT. This chain connects TRBV2 to TRBJ2-3; D is perhaps TRBD1 (5 bases). V lost 5 bases and J 3 bases, leaving 18 bases between the germline ends. The CDR3 spans 16 residues. Germline assignment: CDR1 SNHLY and CDR2 FYNNEI.

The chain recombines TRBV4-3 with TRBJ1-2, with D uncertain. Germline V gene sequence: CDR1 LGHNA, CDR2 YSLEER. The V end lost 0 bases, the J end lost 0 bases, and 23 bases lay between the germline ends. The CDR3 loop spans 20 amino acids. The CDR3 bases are TGCGCCAGCAGCCAAGATCGCGTAGTGCTCCCGATCCAAGCTAACTATGGCTACACCTTC. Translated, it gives CASSQDRVVLPIQANYGYTF.

CDR3 region: CASSQQGGVIYEQYF. CDR3 nucleotide sequence: TGTGCCAGCAGTCAACAGGGGGGAGTGATATACGAGCAGTACTTC. The V and J genes are TRBV6-6 and TRBJ2-7; 8 nucleotides match TRBD1. V was pared by 5 bases and J by 4 bases, with 10 bases of the junction left unmatched. The CDR3 totals 15 residues. Germline V gene sequence: CDR1 MNHNY, CDR2 SVGAGI (reference sequence).

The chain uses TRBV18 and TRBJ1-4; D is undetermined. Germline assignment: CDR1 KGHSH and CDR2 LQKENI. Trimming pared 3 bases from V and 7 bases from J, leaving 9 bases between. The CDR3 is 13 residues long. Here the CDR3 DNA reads TGTGCCAGCTCACCGGGTGGGAGTGAAAAACTGTTTTTT. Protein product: CASSPGGSEKLFF. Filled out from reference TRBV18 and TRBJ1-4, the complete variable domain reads NAGVMQNPRHLVRRRGQEARLRCSPMKGHSHVYWYRQLPEEGLKFMVYLQKENIIDESGMPKERFSAEFPKEGPSILRIQQVVRGDSAAYFCASSPGGSEKLFFGSGTQLSVL.

Written as DNA, the CDR3 is TGTGCCAGCAGTTTAATGGGACAGGACTATGGCTACACCTTC. Encoded protein: CASSLMGQDYGYTF. This chain joins TRBV7-2 and TRBJ1-2, with TRBD1 matching 8 bases. V shed 6 bases and J 3 bases; nucleotides not matched to a gene: 6. Germline CDR1 and CDR2: SGHTA and FQGNSA. This CDR3 has 14 amino acids.

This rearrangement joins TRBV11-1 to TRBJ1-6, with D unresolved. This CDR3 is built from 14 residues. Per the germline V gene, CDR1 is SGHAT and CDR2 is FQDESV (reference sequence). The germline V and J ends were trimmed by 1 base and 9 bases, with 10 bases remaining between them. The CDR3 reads CASSLEQLSSPLHF. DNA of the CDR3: TGTGCCAGCAGCTTAGAACAGCTGAGTTCACCCCTCCACTTT.

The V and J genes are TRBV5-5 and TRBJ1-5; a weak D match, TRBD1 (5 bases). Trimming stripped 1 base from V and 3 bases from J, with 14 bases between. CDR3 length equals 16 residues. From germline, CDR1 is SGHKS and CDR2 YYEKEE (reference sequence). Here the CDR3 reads CASSLYSDIHNQPQHF. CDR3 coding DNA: TGTGCCAGCAGCTTGTACTCGGACATCCACAATCAGCCCCAGCATTTT.

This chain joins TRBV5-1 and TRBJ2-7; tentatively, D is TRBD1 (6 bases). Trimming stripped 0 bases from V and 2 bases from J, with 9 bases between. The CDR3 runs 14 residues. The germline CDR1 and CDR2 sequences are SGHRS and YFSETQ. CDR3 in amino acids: CASSLDGGAYEQYF. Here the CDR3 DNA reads TGCGCCAGCAGCTTGGATGGGGGCGCCTACGAGCAGTACTTC.

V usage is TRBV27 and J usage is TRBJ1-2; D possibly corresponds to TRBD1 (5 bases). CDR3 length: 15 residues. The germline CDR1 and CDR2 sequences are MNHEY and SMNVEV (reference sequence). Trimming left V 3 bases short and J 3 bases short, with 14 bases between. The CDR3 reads CASSLSAGRYYGYTF. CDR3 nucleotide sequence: TGTGCCAGCAGTTTGTCGGCAGGGAGGTACTATGGCTACACCTTC.

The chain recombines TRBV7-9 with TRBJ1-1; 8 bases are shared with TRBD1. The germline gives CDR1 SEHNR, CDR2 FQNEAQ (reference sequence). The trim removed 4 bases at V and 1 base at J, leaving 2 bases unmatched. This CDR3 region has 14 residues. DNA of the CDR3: TGTGCCAGCAGCTGGGACAGGACGAACACTGAAGCTTTCTTT. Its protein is CASSWDRTNTEAFF.

CDR3 in amino acids: CATEAPEADRAYGYTF. CDR3 sequence (DNA): TGTGCCACCGAAGCCCCTGAAGCCGACAGGGCCTATGGCTACACCTTC. The chain joins TRBV30 to TRBJ1-2, with TRBD1 matching over 7 bases. V lost 8 bases, J lost 4 bases, and 19 bases stayed unmatched. CDR3 size: 16 residues. CDR1 and CDR2 from the germline V gene are GTSNPN and SVGIG (reference sequence).

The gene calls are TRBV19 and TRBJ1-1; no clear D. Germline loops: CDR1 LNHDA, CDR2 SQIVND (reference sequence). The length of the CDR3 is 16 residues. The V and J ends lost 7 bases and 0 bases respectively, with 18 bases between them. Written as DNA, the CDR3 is TGTGCCAGTAAAAGTGCGTGGGGAGGGTTGAACACTGAAGCTTTCTTT. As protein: CASKSAWGGLNTEAFF.

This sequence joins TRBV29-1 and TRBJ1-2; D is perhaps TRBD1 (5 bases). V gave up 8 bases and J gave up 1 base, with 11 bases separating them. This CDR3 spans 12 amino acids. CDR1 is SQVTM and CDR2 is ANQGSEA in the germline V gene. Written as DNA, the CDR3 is TGCAGCATGTGGACAAATAACTATGGCTACACCTTC. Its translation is CSMWTNNYGYTF.

CDR3 coding DNA: TGTGCCAGCAGCCAGGAACACAGGGGTAGGCAGTACTTC. Translation gives CASSQEHRGRQYF. The rearrangement joins TRBV14 to TRBJ2-7; TRBD1 matches at 7 bases. The CDR3 sequence is 13 residues long. The germline V gene encodes CDR1 SGHDN and CDR2 FVKESK. Trimming took 3 bases from V and 9 from J; bases not matched to a gene: 8.

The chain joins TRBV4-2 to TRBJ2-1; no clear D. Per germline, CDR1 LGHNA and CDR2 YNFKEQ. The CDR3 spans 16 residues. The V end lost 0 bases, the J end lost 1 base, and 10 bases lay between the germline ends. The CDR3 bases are TGTGCCAGCAGCCAAGATCCCGGAGAATCCTACAATGAGCAGTTCTTC. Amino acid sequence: CASSQDPGESYNEQFF.

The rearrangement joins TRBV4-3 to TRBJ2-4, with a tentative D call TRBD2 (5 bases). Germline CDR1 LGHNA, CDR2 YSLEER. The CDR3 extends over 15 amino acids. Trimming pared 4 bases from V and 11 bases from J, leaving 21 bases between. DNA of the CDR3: TGCGCCAGCAGCCCCAGTGGGATCAGCCCGAGGGTTCAGTACTTC. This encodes CASSPSGISPRVQYF.